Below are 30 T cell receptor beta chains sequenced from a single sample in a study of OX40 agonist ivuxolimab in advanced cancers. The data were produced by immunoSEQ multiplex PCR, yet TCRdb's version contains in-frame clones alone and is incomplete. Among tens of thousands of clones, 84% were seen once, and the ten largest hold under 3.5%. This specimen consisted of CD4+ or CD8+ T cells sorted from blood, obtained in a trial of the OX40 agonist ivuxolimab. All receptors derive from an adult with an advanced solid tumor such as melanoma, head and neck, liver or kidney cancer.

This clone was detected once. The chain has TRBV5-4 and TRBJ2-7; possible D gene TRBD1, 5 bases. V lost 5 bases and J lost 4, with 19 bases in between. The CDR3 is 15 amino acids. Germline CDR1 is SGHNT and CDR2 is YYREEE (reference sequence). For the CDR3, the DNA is TGTGCCAGCAGTTCCTCCGGCAGGGTATCTTACGAGCAGTACGTC. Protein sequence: CASSSSGRVSYEQYV.

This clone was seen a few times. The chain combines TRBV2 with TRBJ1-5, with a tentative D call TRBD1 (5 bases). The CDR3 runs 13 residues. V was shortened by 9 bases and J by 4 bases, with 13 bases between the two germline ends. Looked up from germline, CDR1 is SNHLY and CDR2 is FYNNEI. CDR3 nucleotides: TGTGCCAGTAAAACGACAGTGAATCAGCCCCAGCATTTT. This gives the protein CASKTTVNQPQHF.

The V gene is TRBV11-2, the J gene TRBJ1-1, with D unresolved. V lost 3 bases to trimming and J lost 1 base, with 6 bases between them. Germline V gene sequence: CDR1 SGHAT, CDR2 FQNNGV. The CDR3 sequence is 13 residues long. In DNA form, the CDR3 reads TGTGCCAGCAGCTTCAACAGGAACACTGAAGCTTTCTTT. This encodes CASSFNRNTEAFF.

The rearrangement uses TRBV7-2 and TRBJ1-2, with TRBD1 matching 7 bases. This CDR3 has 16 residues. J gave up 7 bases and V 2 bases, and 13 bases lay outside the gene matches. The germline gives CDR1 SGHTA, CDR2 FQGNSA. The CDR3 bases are TGTGCCAGCAGCTTAAGGGGGGCCGAGACAGGGAGTGGCTACACCTTC. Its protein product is CASSLRGAETGSGYTF.

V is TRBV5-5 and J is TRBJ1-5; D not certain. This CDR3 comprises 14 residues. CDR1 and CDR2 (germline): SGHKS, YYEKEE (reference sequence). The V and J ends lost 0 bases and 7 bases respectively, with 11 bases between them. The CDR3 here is CASSLAVSGQPQHF. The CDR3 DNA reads TGTGCCAGCAGCTTGGCCGTATCTGGGCAGCCCCAGCATTTT.

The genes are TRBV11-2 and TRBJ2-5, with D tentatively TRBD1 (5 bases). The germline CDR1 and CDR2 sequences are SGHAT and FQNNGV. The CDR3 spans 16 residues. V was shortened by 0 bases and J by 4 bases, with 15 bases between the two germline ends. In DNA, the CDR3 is TGTGCCAGCAGCTTAGATGGGGCTGGTCCTGGAGAGACCCAGTACTTC. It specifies CASSLDGAGPGETQYF.

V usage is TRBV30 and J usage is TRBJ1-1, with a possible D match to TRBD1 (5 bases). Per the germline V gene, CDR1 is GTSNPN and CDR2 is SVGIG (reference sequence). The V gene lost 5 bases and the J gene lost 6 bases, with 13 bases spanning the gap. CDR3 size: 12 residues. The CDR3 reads CAWDSGPPEAFF. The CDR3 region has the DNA TGTGCCTGGGACAGCGGGCCACCTGAAGCTTTCTTT.

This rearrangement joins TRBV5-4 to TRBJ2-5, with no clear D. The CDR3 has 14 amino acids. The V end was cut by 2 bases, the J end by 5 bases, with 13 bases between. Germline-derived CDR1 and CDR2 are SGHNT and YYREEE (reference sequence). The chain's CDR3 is CASSLGLGEETQYF. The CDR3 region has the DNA TGTGCCAGCAGCTTAGGCCTTGGAGAGGAGACCCAGTACTTC.

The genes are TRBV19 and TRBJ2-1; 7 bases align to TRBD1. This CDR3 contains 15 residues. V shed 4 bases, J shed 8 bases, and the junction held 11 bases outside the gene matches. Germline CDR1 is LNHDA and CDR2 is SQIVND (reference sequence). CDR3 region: CASSRLRQGVYEQFF. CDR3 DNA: TGTGCCAGTAGTAGACTACGCCAGGGGGTTTATGAGCAGTTCTTC.

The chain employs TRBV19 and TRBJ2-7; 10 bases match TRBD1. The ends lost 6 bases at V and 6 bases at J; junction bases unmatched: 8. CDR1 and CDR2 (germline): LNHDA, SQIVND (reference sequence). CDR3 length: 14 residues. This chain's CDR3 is CASSPDWDRGEQYF. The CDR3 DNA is TGTGCCAGTAGCCCGGACTGGGACAGGGGCGAGCAGTACTTC.

The CDR3 region has the DNA TGTGCCATCAGTGAGTCGCGAGGTACCGGGGAGCTGTTTTTT. It codes for CAISESRGTGELFF. The chain uses TRBV10-3 and TRBJ2-2; D remains ambiguous. The CDR3 loop spans 14 amino acids. Germline CDR1 reads ENHRY; CDR2 reads SYGVKD. With 0 bases removed from V and 5 bases from J, the gap between germline ends came to 7 bases.

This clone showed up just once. The CDR3: CAITWDLSTDTQYF. CDR3 DNA sequence: TGTGCCATCACTTGGGATTTAAGCACAGATACGCAGTATTTT. This chain joins TRBV10-3 and TRBJ2-3; D unclear. Germline V gene sequence: CDR1 ENHRY, CDR2 SYGVKD. The CDR3 sequence is 14 residues long. V shed 7 bases and J shed 0 bases, with 11 bases lying between them.

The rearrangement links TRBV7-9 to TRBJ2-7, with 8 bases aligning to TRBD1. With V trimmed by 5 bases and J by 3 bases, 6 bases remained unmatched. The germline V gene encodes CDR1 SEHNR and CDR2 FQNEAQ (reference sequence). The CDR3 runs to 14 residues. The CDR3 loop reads CASSERGQGYEQYF. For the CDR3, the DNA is TGTGCCAGCAGCGAACGAGGACAGGGCTACGAGCAGTACTTC.

This CDR3 reads CASRTQTGGKETQYF. For the CDR3, the DNA is TGCGCCAGCCGTACTCAGACAGGGGGCAAAGAGACCCAGTACTTC. The rearrangement joins TRBV5-1 to TRBJ2-5; TRBD1 agrees at 10 bases. The CDR3 runs to 15 residues. J lost 3 bases, V lost 7 bases, and 9 bases had no gene match. Germline CDR1 is SGHRS and CDR2 is YFSETQ.

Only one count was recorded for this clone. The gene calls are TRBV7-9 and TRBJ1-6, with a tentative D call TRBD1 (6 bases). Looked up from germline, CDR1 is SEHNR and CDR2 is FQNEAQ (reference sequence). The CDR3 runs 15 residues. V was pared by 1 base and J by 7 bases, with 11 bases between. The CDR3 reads CASSLGGQQNSPLHF. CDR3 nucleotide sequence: TGTGCCAGCAGCTTAGGCGGACAGCAAAATTCACCCCTCCACTTT. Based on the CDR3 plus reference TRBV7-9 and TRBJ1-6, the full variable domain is DTGVSQNPRHKITKRGQNVTFRCDPISEHNRLYWYRQTLGQGPEFLTYFQNEAQLEKSRLLSDRFSAERPKGSFSTLEIQRTEQGDSAMYLCASSLGGQQNSPLHFGNGTRLTVT.

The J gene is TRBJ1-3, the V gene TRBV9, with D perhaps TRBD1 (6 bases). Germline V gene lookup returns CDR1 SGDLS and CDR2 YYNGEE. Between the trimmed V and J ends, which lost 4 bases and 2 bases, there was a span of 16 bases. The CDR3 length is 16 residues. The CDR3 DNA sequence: TGTGCCAGCAGCCCCTCCTTCGGGGGCACTGGAAACACCATATATTTT. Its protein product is CASSPSFGGTGNTIYF.

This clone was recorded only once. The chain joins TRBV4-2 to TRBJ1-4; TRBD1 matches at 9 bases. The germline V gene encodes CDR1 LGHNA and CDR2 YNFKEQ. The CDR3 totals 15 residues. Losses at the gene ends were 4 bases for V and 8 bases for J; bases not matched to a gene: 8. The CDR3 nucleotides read TGTGCCAGCAGCCCAAGAACAGGGGGCGAGGAAAAACTGTTTTTT. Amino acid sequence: CASSPRTGGEEKLFF.

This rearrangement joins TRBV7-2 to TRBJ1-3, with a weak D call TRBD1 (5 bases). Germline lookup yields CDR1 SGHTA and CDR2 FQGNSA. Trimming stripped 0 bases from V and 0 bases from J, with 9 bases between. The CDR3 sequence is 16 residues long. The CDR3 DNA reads TGTGCCAGCAGCTTAGCGGGGACCCCCTCTGGAAACACCATATATTTT. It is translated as CASSLAGTPSGNTIYF.

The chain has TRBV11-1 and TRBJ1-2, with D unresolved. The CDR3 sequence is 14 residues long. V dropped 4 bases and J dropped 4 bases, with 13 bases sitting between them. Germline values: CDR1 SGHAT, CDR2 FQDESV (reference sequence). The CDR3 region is CASSSDLVGYGYTF. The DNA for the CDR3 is TGTGCCAGCAGCTCTGACCTCGTCGGCTATGGCTACACCTTC.

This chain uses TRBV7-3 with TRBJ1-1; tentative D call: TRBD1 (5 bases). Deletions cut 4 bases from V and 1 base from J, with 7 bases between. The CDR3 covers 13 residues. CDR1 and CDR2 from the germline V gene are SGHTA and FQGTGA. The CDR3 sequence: CASSSDRNTEAFF. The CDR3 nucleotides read TGTGCCAGCAGCTCTGACAGGAACACTGAAGCTTTCTTT.

The CDR3 loop reads CASSIQGGTQSSYNSPLHF. CDR3 DNA: TGTGCCAGTAGTATTCAAGGTGGAACCCAGAGCTCCTATAATTCACCCCTCCACTTT. The chain joins TRBV19 to TRBJ1-6; D unclear. The CDR3 runs to 19 residues. The germline gives CDR1 LNHDA, CDR2 SQIVND (reference sequence). Trimming took 3 bases from V and 0 from J, leaving 18 bases between them.

In DNA form, the CDR3 reads TGCGCCAGCAGCTTGGAAACAGGCTTTGGCTACACCTTC. Translated: CASSLETGFGYTF. This sequence joins TRBV5-1 and TRBJ1-2, with D tentatively TRBD1 (5 bases). The CDR3 length is 13 residues. The germline V gene has CDR1 SGHRS and CDR2 YFSETQ. Between the trimmed V and J ends, which lost 0 bases and 7 bases, there was a span of 10 bases.

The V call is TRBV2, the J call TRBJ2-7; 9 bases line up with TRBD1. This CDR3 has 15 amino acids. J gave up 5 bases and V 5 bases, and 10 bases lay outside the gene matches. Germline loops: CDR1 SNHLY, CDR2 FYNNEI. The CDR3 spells CASSFAGQGKNEQYF. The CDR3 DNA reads TGTGCCAGCAGTTTCGCCGGACAGGGGAAGAACGAGCAGTACTTC.

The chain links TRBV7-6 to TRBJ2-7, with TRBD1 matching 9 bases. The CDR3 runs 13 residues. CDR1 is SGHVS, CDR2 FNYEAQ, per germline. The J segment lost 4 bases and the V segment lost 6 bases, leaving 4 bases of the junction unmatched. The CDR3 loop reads CASSRDRGYEQYF. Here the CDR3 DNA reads TGTGCCAGCAGTCGCGACAGGGGGTACGAGCAGTACTTC. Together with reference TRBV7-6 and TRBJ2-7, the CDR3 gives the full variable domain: GAGVSQSPRYKVTKRGQDVALRCDPISGHVSLYWYRQALGQGPEFLTYFNYEAQQDKSGLPNDRFSAERPEGSISTLTIQRTEQRDSAMYRCASSRDRGYEQYFGPGTRLTVT.

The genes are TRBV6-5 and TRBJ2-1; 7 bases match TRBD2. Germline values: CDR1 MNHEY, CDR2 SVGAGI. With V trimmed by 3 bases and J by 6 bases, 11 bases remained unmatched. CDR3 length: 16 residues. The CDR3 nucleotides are TGTGCCAGCAGTTATAAGCCTAGCGGAGGAGGCAATGAGCAGTTCTTC. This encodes CASSYKPSGGGNEQFF.

CDR3 loop: CASSQDWAIQETQYF. The CDR3 nucleotides are TGCGCCAGCAGCCAAGATTGGGCTATACAAGAGACCCAGTACTTC. The chain couples TRBV4-3 to TRBJ2-5, with no clear D. The CDR3 spans 15 residues. Looked up from germline, CDR1 is LGHNA and CDR2 is YSLEER. Between the trimmed V and J ends, which lost 0 bases and 2 bases, there was a span of 10 bases.

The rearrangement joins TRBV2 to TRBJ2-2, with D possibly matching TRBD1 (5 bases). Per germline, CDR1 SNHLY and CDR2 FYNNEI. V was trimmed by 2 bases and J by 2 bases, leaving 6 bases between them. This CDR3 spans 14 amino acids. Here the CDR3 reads CASSEQGNTGELFF. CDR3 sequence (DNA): TGTGCCAGCAGTGAACAGGGAAACACCGGGGAGCTGTTTTTT.

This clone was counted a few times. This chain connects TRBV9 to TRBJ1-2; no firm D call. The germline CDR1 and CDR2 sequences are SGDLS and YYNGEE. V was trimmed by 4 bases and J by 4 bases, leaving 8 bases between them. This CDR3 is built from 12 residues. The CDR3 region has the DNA TGTGCCAGCAGCCTGGGTCCCTATGGCTACACCTTC. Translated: CASSLGPYGYTF.

CDR3 bases: TGCGCCAGCAGCCATATAGGAGGCGGGGACACAGATACGCAGTATTTT. Amino acids: CASSHIGGGDTDTQYF. This chain connects TRBV4-1 to TRBJ2-3, with a possible D match to TRBD2 (6 bases). Trimming pared 3 bases from V and 2 bases from J, leaving 15 bases between. The CDR3 is 16 amino acids. Germline V lookup: CDR1 MGHRA, CDR2 YSYEKL.

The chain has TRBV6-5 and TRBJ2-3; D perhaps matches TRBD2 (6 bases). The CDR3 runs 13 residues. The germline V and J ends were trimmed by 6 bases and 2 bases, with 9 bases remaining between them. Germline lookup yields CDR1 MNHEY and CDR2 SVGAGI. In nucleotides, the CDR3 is TGTGCCAGCAGGGGGGAGGCCACAGATACGCAGTATTTT. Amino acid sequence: CASRGEATDTQYF.